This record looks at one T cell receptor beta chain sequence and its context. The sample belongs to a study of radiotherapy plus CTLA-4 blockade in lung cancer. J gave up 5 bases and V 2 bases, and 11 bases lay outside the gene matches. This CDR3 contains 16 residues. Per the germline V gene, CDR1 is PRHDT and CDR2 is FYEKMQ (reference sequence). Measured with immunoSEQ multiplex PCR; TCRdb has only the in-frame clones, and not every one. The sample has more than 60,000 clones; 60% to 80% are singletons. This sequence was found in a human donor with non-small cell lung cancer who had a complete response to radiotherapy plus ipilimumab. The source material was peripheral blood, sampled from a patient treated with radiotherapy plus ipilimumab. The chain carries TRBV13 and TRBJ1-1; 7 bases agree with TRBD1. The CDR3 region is CASSLRRSAGGTEAFF. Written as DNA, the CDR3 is TGTGCCAGCAGCTTAAGACGGTCTGCAGGGGGAACTGAAGCTTTCTTT. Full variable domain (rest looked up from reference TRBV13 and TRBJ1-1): AAGVIQSPRHLIKEKRETATLKCYPIPRHDTVYWYQQGPGQDPQFLISFYEKMQSDKGSIPDRFSAQQFSDYHSELNMSSLELGDSALYFCASSLRRSAGGTEAFFGQGTRLTVV.